This entry lists 27 T cell receptor beta chains sequenced from one sample in a study of monozygotic twins with inflammatory bowel disease. Each CDR3 protein gets one entry in TCRdb, which reprocessed the 5' RACE reads and gives no DNA. This table lists a few hundred thousand distinct CDR3 sequences. Sequenced: blood. The receptors here all came from a human donor with ulcerative colitis or Crohn's disease, or a healthy co-twin of an affected twin (not recorded which).

The rearrangement joins TRBV20-1 to TRBJ1-5. Germline V gene sequence: CDR1 DFQATT, CDR2 SNEGSKA (reference sequence). This CDR3 has 14 residues. CDR3: CSASWRIGNQPQHF.

The chain combines TRBV10-3 with TRBJ1-2. This CDR3 is built from 15 residues. CDR1 is ENHRY and CDR2 is SYGVKD in the germline V gene. The CDR3 sequence is CAISDNTASNYGYTF.

The J gene is TRBJ1-3, the V gene TRBV5-6. Looked up from germline, CDR1 is SGHDT and CDR2 is YYEEEE. The CDR3 extends over 18 amino acids. The CDR3 loop reads CASSLIVAVISSGNTIYF.

V usage is TRBV12-3 or TRBV12-4 and J usage is TRBJ2-1; there is no DNA to check the TCRdb D call of TRBD1. This CDR3 is 17 amino acids long. This CDR3 reads CASSNLRGQGFRNEQFF.

V is TRBV2 and J is TRBJ2-7. Germline V gives CDR1 SNHLY, CDR2 FYNNEI. The CDR3 is 15 residues long. The CDR3 is CASSEEKRYSYEQYF.

The CDR3 loop reads CASSSVGGVQPQHF. The chain uses TRBV19 and TRBJ1-5; TCRdb picks TRBD1, but there is no DNA to check that call. CDR1 is LNHDA, CDR2 SQIVND, per germline (reference sequence). The CDR3 has 14 residues.

CDR3 region: CASSLWSSPEETQYF. The rearrangement joins TRBV28 to TRBJ2-5; absent DNA, TCRdb's TRBD2 call cannot be checked. The germline CDR1 and CDR2 sequences are MDHEN and SYDVKM. The CDR3 has 15 residues.

The V call is TRBV5-1, the J call TRBJ2-5; the D call from TCRdb, TRBD2, cannot be confirmed without DNA. CDR1 is SGHRS and CDR2 is YFSETQ in the germline V gene. The CDR3 has 16 amino acids. Here the CDR3 reads CASSLEVQGVQETQYF.

This rearrangement joins TRBV5-1 to TRBJ1-2; TCRdb proposes TRBD1, but this gene call is untestable without DNA. There are 18 residues in the CDR3. CDR1 and CDR2 (germline): SGHRS, YFSETQ. The chain's CDR3 is CASSLNPLSRQGKDGYTF.

The chain employs TRBV20-1 and TRBJ2-1; TCRdb gives TRBD2 as the D gene, but with no DNA this cannot be confirmed. This CDR3 region has 14 residues. CDR1 DFQATT and CDR2 SNEGSKA come from the germline V gene (reference sequence). CDR3 amino acids: CSPSGGTAYNEQFF.

V is TRBV20-1 and J is TRBJ2-4. CDR1 is DFQATT, CDR2 SNEGSKA, per germline (reference sequence). This CDR3 has 11 amino acids. The CDR3 is CSAEGINLQYF.

The CDR3 loop is CSASSSTDTQYF. The rearrangement joins TRBV20-1 to TRBJ2-3. The CDR3 sequence is 12 residues long. The germline gives CDR1 DFQATT, CDR2 SNEGSKA (reference sequence).

The chain couples TRBV7-2 to TRBJ2-1; TCRdb's D call, TRBD2, is unchecked because there is no DNA. CDR1 SGHTA and CDR2 FQGNSA come from the germline V gene. The CDR3 runs 16 residues. CDR3 sequence reads: CASSPPVGLAGNEQFF.

The J gene is TRBJ2-5, the V gene TRBV7-2; TCRdb proposes TRBD1, but this gene call is untestable without DNA. The CDR3 has 17 residues. Per germline, CDR1 SGHTA and CDR2 FQGNSA. The CDR3 loop is CASSQGGGRKTRETQYF.

The J gene is TRBJ1-2, the V gene TRBV20-1; the D call from TCRdb, TRBD1, cannot be confirmed without DNA. Germline CDR1 DFQATT, CDR2 SNEGSKA (reference sequence). The CDR3 has 15 amino acids. The CDR3 loop is CRGAGTGNPREGYTF.

The rearrangement joins TRBV20-1 to TRBJ1-5; TCRdb picks TRBD1, but there is no DNA to check that call. CDR3 length: 13 residues. The germline CDR1 and CDR2 sequences are DFQATT and SNEGSKA (reference sequence). CDR3 sequence reads: CSARTTGYQPQHF.

The chain joins TRBV20-1 to TRBJ2-1; the D call from TCRdb, TRBD2, cannot be confirmed without DNA. CDR3 size: 15 residues. Per germline, CDR1 DFQATT and CDR2 SNEGSKA (reference sequence). CDR3 loop: CSAPGTSGSRNEQFF.

The rearrangement joins TRBV7-2 to TRBJ1-2; TCRdb designates TRBD1, a call that cannot be tested without DNA. This CDR3 is built from 16 residues. Germline-derived CDR1 and CDR2 are SGHTA and FQGNSA. Here the CDR3 reads CASSLNRDSAGYGYTF.

The chain carries TRBV28 and TRBJ2-1; TCRdb's D gene call, TRBD1, goes unchecked for lack of DNA. The germline gives CDR1 MDHEN, CDR2 SYDVKM. This CDR3 comprises 14 residues. CDR3 sequence: CASSSGTGLNEQFF. The full variable domain, with the rest looked up from reference TRBV28 and TRBJ2-1, is DVKVTQSSRYLVKRTGEKVFLECVQDMDHENMFWYRQDPGLGLRLIYFSYDVKMKEKGDIPEGYSVSREKKERFSLILESASTNQTSMYLCASSSGTGLNEQFFGPGTRLTVL.

V is TRBV2 and J is TRBJ2-2; the TCRdb call, TRBD2, lacks DNA for checking. From germline, CDR1 is SNHLY and CDR2 FYNNEI. This CDR3 has 14 residues. The CDR3 sequence: CASSEEAGGGELFF.

V is TRBV12-3 or TRBV12-4 and J is TRBJ2-2; TCRdb lists TRBD1, though no DNA is available to test this call. This CDR3 comprises 18 residues. The CDR3 reads CASSPKGVGHPNTGELFF.

The chain links TRBV27 to TRBJ2-7. CDR1 and CDR2 from the germline V gene are MNHEY and SMNVEV (reference sequence). The CDR3 is 13 amino acids. CDR3 amino acids: CASSLSVSYEQYF.

This chain links TRBV7-2 with TRBJ2-3; TCRdb's assignment of TRBD2 cannot be checked, as there is no DNA. The CDR3 is 15 residues long. The germline V gene has CDR1 SGHTA and CDR2 FQGNSA. This CDR3 reads CASSLSGARTDTQYF.

The chain employs TRBV5-1 and TRBJ1-2; TCRdb selects TRBD1, and the lack of DNA leaves this call unchecked. The CDR3 is made up of 16 amino acids. Germline V gene sequence: CDR1 SGHRS, CDR2 YFSETQ. The CDR3 sequence is CASSFGLGRDNYGYTF.

V gene TRBV27 combines with J gene TRBJ2-7; TCRdb lists TRBD1, though no DNA is available to test this call. Germline CDR1 and CDR2: MNHEY and SMNVEV (reference sequence). This CDR3 has 16 amino acids. The CDR3 here is CASSSIIRQGMYEQYF.

The chain carries TRBV5-6 and TRBJ2-7. The germline V gene encodes CDR1 SGHDT and CDR2 YYEEEE. CDR3 length: 14 amino acids. CDR3 sequence reads: CASSSEQGPYEQYF.

The gene calls are TRBV11-2 and TRBJ2-7; TCRdb selects TRBD1, and the lack of DNA leaves this call unchecked. Germline CDR1 SGHAT, CDR2 FQNNGV. The CDR3 consists of 16 residues. The CDR3 protein is CASIKRTGDAFYEQYF.